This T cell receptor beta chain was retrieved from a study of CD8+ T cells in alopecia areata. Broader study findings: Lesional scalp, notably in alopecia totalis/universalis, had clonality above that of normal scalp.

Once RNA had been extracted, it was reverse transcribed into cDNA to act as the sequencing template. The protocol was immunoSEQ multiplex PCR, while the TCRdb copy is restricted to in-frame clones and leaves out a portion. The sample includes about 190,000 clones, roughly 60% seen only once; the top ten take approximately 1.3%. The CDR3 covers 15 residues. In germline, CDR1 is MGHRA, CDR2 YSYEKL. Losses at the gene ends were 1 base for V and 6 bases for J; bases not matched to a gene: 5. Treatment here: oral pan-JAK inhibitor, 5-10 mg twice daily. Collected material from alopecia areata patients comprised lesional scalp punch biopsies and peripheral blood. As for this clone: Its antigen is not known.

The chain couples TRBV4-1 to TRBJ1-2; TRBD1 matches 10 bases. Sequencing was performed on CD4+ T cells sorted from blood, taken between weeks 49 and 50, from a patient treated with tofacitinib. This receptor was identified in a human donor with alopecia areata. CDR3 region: CASSQVRGQGNGYTF. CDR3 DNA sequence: TGCGCCAGCAGCCAAGTCCGGGGACAGGGGAATGGCTACACCTTC.